The 15 T cell receptor beta chains below all came from one sample that was sequenced in a study of T cells in Graves' hyperthyroidism and ophthalmopathy. The CDR3 regions of TCR beta were amplified from RNA transcripts. The TCR CDR3 was amplified in a first-round RT-PCR using the HTBI primer set. TCRdb reanalysed the multiplex PCR reads using MiXCR and keeps one entry per CDR3 protein. The sample lists about half a million distinct CDR3 sequences, 20% occurring once. Sequenced material: blood. The receptors derive from a man aged 40-55 years with Graves' ophthalmopathy.

This clonotype was observed many times. The J gene is TRBJ2-1, the V gene TRBV28; TRBD2 agrees at 8 bases. CDR1 is MDHEN and CDR2 is SYDVKM in the germline V gene. The CDR3 runs to 19 residues. With 5 bases clipped from V and 4 bases from J, the junction kept 19 bases outside the gene matches. In DNA, the CDR3 is TGTGCCAGCAGTGGCGAATCTGGAGCCTTAGCGGGGATTTACAATGAGCAGTTCTTC. Its protein is CASSGESGALAGIYNEQFF. Full variable domain (rest looked up from reference TRBV28 and TRBJ2-1): DVKVTQSSRYLVKRTGEKVFLECVQDMDHENMFWYRQDPGLGLRLIYFSYDVKMKEKGDIPEGYSVSREKKERFSLILESASTNQTSMYLCASSGESGALAGIYNEQFFGPGTRLTVL.

A few counts support this clonotype. This chain uses TRBV5-1 with TRBJ1-2; 12 nucleotides line up with TRBD1. This CDR3 is built from 15 residues. Germline V lookup: CDR1 SGHRS, CDR2 YFSETQ. After removal of 4 bases from V and 4 bases from J, the junction contained 5 bases not matched to a gene. CDR3 sequence (DNA): TGCGCCAGCAGCCGCGGGACAGGGGGCATCTATGGCTACACCTTC. Translating gives CASSRGTGGIYGYTF.

The table lists this clonotype with many counts. This chain uses TRBV7-2 with TRBJ2-7; TRBD2 might be the D (6 bases). The CDR3 has 13 residues. Per germline, CDR1 SGHTA and CDR2 FQGNSA. V was clipped by 5 bases and J by 5 bases, with 13 bases between them. CDR3 in DNA: TGTGCCAGCAGCCGAAATCCGGGAGACGAGCAGTACTTC. It specifies CASSRNPGDEQYF.

The genes are TRBV10-3 and TRBJ2-5; 9 positions agree with TRBD1. The CDR3 runs 14 residues. In germline, CDR1 is ENHRY, CDR2 SYGVKD. Trimming cost V 4 bases and J 4 bases; bases outside gene matches: 4. CDR3 coding DNA: TGTGCCATCAGTGGCACAGGGGGCGTAGAGACCCAGTACTTC. Protein product: CAISGTGGVETQYF.

There are many counts of this clonotype. V usage is TRBV2 and J usage is TRBJ2-5; no clear D gene. Trimming took 10 bases from V and 2 from J, leaving 20 bases between them. Germline V gives CDR1 SNHLY, CDR2 FYNNEI. This CDR3 is built from 15 residues. CDR3 nucleotides: TGTGCCACCTCCCCACCGGGTGTAGGTCAAGAGACCCAGTACTTC. Translated: CATSPPGVGQETQYF.

The J gene is TRBJ1-4, the V gene TRBV5-1, with 7 bases matching TRBD1. V trimming: 6 bases; J trimming: 8 bases; junction bases outside the gene matches: 13. CDR1 SGHRS and CDR2 YFSETQ come from the germline V gene. The CDR3 extends over 15 amino acids. CDR3 sequence reads: CASTDRQGGGEKLFF. In DNA form, the CDR3 reads TGCGCCAGCACTGACAGACAGGGCGGAGGGGAAAAACTGTTTTTT.

This clonotype was seen only a few times. The chain has TRBV30 and TRBJ2-1; TRBD1 matches 9 bases. Germline CDR1 GTSNPN, CDR2 SVGIG (reference sequence). The CDR3 extends over 15 amino acids. The V segment lost 0 bases and the J segment 10 bases; nucleotides outside the gene matches: 10. This CDR3 is CAWSVGTGSMREQFF. The CDR3 nucleotides read TGTGCCTGGAGTGTAGGGACAGGGAGTATGAGGGAGCAGTTCTTC.

This clonotype came up a few times. CDR3 protein: CSARDRGGPTDTQYF. Written as DNA, the CDR3 is TGCAGTGCTAGAGATCGTGGCGGTCCCACAGATACGCAGTATTTT. The V and J genes are TRBV20-1 and TRBJ2-3; D is unclear. The CDR3 has 15 amino acids. Germline assignment: CDR1 DFQATT and CDR2 SNEGSKA (reference sequence). V dropped 0 bases and J dropped 2 bases, with 12 bases sitting between them.

The chain couples TRBV9 to TRBJ2-7, with a weak D call TRBD1 (5 bases). The CDR3 runs to 14 residues. CDR1 is SGDLS and CDR2 is YYNGEE in the germline V gene. V shed 3 bases and J shed 1 base, with 11 bases lying between them. CDR3 in DNA: TGTGCCAGCAGCGCAAGAGACAGATCCTACGAGCAGTACTTC. Amino acid sequence: CASSARDRSYEQYF.

The genes are TRBV7-3 and TRBJ2-5, with D possibly TRBD1 on 5 matching bases. There are 14 residues in the CDR3. V shed 4 bases and J shed 5 bases, with 14 bases lying between them. Germline-derived CDR1 and CDR2 are SGHTA and FQGTGA. The DNA for the CDR3 is TGTGCCAGCAGCTCCTGGGGCCCGTTGGAGACCCAGTACTTC. This sequence encodes CASSSWGPLETQYF.

This clonotype appeared a few times. Since a much larger clone is just one base distant, this may be a read error. This chain's CDR3 is CSATTGLAGRDAQYF. The DNA of the CDR3 is TGCAGTGCCACTACAGGACTAGCGGGACGAGATGCGCAGTATTTT. This chain joins TRBV20-1 and TRBJ2-3, with 12 bases that match TRBD2. Germline CDR1 reads DFQATT; CDR2 reads SNEGSKA (reference sequence). The length of the CDR3 is 15 residues.

In this sample, this clonotype turned up a few times. The V call is TRBV20-1, the J call TRBJ1-5, with 8 bases aligning to TRBD1. V trimming: 3 bases; J trimming: 3 bases; junction bases outside the gene matches: 10. The germline gives CDR1 DFQATT, CDR2 SNEGSKA (reference sequence). This CDR3 is 16 amino acids long. The chain's CDR3 is CSARRPGTGYNQPQHF. CDR3 coding DNA: TGCAGTGCTAGGCGCCCCGGGACAGGATACAATCAGCCCCAGCATTTT.

This clonotype was observed many times. The chain is built from TRBV5-1 and TRBJ2-3, with D maybe TRBD2 (6 bases). With 8 bases removed from V and 0 bases from J, the gap between germline ends came to 13 bases. Per the germline V gene, CDR1 is SGHRS and CDR2 is YFSETQ. CDR3 length: 14 amino acids. CDR3 in amino acids: CASRGGPSTDTQYF. The DNA for the CDR3 is TGCGCCAGTCGGGGAGGACCTAGCACAGATACGCAGTATTTT.

This clonotype was counted ten times or more. The rearrangement uses TRBV12-3 or TRBV12-4 and TRBJ2-6; possibly TRBD2 for D (6 bases). V gave up 3 bases and J gave up 0 bases, with 9 bases separating them. This CDR3 is built from 16 residues. The CDR3 region is CASSLGLSSGANVLTF. Written as DNA, the CDR3 is TGTGCCAGCAGTTTGGGACTGAGCTCTGGGGCCAACGTCCTGACTTTC.

The table lists this clonotype with a few counts. V gene TRBV14 combines with J gene TRBJ2-2, with no clear D. Germline V gene data show CDR1 as SGHDN and CDR2 as FVKESK. The V and J ends lost 1 base and 5 bases respectively, with 5 bases between them. This CDR3 has 13 amino acids. CDR3 sequence (DNA): TGTGCCAGCAGCCAAGGACTTACCGGGGAGCTGTTTTTT. Residues: CASSQGLTGELFF.